This T cell receptor beta chain was documented in a study of cytomegalovirus exposure and HLA in healthy donors. This clone was detected only once. Its specificity is unknown. Study findings and constraints: Sequencing likely caused a cluster of highly shared sequence variants.

Use of 60 Vbeta and 13 Jbeta primers characterized the PCR. The method was immunoSEQ multiplex PCR; TCRdb's version includes in-frame clones alone and lacks a portion of them. The repertoire holds hundreds of thousands of clones, with around 80% as singletons. The V end lost 3 bases, the J end lost 1 base, and 10 bases lay between the germline ends. Per germline, CDR1 SGHVS and CDR2 FQNEAQ. The CDR3 covers 15 residues. The sequenced sample consisted of PBMCs. The chain employs TRBV7-8 and TRBJ2-1; no clear D gene. This TCR was sampled from a man between 35 and 55 years old in good health and CMV-seropositive. The CDR3 is CASSLSNRSYNEQFF. CDR3 nucleotides: TGTGCCAGCAGCTTGTCCAATCGGTCCTACAATGAGCAGTTCTTC.